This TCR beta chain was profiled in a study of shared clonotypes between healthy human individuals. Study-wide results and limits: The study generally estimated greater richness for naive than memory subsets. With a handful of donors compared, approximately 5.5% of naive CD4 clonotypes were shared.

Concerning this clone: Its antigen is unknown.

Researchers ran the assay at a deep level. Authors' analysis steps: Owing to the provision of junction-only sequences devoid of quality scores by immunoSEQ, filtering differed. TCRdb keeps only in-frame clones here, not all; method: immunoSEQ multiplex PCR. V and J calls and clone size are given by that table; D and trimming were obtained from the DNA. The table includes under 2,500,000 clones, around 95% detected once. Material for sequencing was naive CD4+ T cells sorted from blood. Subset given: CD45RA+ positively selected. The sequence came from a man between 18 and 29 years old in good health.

CDR3 nucleotides: TGTGCCAGCAGCAAACAGGGGAATAACTATGGCTACACCTTC. Its protein product is CASSKQGNNYGYTF. The V gene is TRBV7-2, the J gene TRBJ1-2, with TRBD1 identical over 7 bases. The V gene's germline CDR1 is SGHTA and CDR2 FQGNSA. The junction had 4 bases not matched to a gene; V was cut back by 5 bases and J by 1 base. CDR3 length: 14 amino acids.